Listed here are 4 T cell receptor beta chains from one sample, sequenced in a study of blood T cell repertoires in COVID-19. The method was immunoSEQ multiplex PCR; TCRdb's version includes in-frame clones alone and lacks a portion of them. Among around 100,000 clones listed, around 88% were seen once. The sequencing sample was made of peripheral blood. All receptors derive from a human donor in a cohort sampled during active COVID-19.

Turning to this clone: One junction end does not reproduce the germline sequence, and a read error may be involved. In the same sample, other DNA sequences code for this CDR3. This rearrangement joins TRBV3-1 (or the pseudogene TRBV3-2) to TRBJ2-2; TRBD2 is a possible D gene (5 bases). The CDR3 totals 14 residues. CDR1 and CDR2 (germline): LGHDT, YNNKEL (reference sequence). The DNA for the CDR3 is TGTGCCAGCGCAGACTATCCGAACACCGGGGAGTTGTTTTTT. Amino acid sequence: CASADYPNTGELFF.

The chain couples TRBV28 to TRBJ2-7; D is possibly TRBD2 (6 bases). Trimming removed 7 bases at V and 1 base at J, with 17 bases between. The CDR3 is 15 amino acids. The germline V gene encodes CDR1 MDHEN and CDR2 SYDVKM. CDR3 loop: CASTPDAGTSYEQYF. The CDR3, as DNA: TGTGCCAGCACCCCCGACGCAGGGACTTCCTACGAGCAGTACTTC. The full variable domain, in which reference TRBV28 and TRBJ2-7 provide the parts outside the CDR3, is DVKVTQSSRYLVKRTGEKVFLECVQDMDHENMFWYRQDPGLGLRLIYFSYDVKMKEKGDIPEGYSVSREKKERFSLILESASTNQTSMYLCASTPDAGTSYEQYFGPGTRLTVT.

Comments on this clone: The junction shows a germline mismatch at one end, possibly a read error. The chain has TRBV5-6 and TRBJ1-4, with D unclear. There are 15 residues in the CDR3. The germline V gene has CDR1 SGHDT and CDR2 YYEEEE. CDR3 DNA: TGTGCCAGCAACTTGGGAACAGCAACTAATGAAAAACTGTTTTTT. Encoded protein: CASNLGTATNEKLFF.

This clone was detected once. The gene calls are TRBV19 and TRBJ2-7, with TRBD2 matching over 9 bases. The CDR3 is made up of 15 amino acids. J lost 6 bases, V lost 4 bases, and 10 bases had no gene match. In germline, CDR1 is LNHDA, CDR2 SQIVND (reference sequence). For the CDR3, the DNA is TGTGCCAGTAGTAAAAAAGTAGCGGGAGTAGGCGAGCAGTACTTC. Translated, it gives CASSKKVAGVGEQYF.